This T cell receptor beta chain was recorded in a study of blood T cell repertoires in COVID-19. Patients from Seattle were sampled longitudinally, starting during active infection. Under the authors' procedure: Researchers report that nucleated cell counts were estimated from reference gene primer amplification. Measured with immunoSEQ multiplex PCR; TCRdb has only the in-frame clones, and not every one. That table gives V, J and clone size, and the DNA gave D and trimming. The repertoire holds over 200,000 clones, with 85% to 90% as singletons. The junction had 13 bases not matched to a gene; V was cut back by 7 bases and J by 4 bases. This CDR3 has 15 amino acids. Germline CDR1 and CDR2: MNHEY and SMNVEV (reference sequence).

This receptor was obtained from a man aged 50 to 60 with COVID-19, enrolled during active disease. The chain has TRBV27 and TRBJ2-7; 7 nucleotides match TRBD1. Sequencing was carried out using peripheral blood. The CDR3 protein is CASTPTGTARYEQYF. CDR3 bases: TGTGCCAGCACCCCGACCGGGACAGCACGGTACGAGCAGTACTTC.